These 9 T cell receptor beta chains were all obtained from the same sample, sequenced in a study of shared clonotypes between healthy human individuals. CD45RO negativity and positive selection for CCR7 defined naive CD8 cells, a population that excluded terminally differentiated effector memory CD45RA+ cells. Sequencing was performed with immunoSEQ multiplex PCR; in TCRdb, only in-frame clones are kept and a portion is missing. Here the sample spans around 640,000 clones, roughly 95% being singletons. The specimen was naive CD8+ T cells sorted from blood. Every receptor here comes from a woman aged 25 to 39 in good health.

V and J are TRBV9 and TRBJ2-1; no clear D gene. Per the germline V gene, CDR1 is SGDLS and CDR2 is YYNGEE. V was shortened by 0 bases and J by 5 bases, with 9 bases between the two germline ends. This CDR3 comprises 14 residues. CDR3 loop: CASSVADGNNEQFF. CDR3 sequence (DNA): TGTGCCAGCAGCGTAGCTGATGGAAACAATGAGCAGTTCTTC.

The V and J genes are TRBV16 and TRBJ2-2; D is ambiguous. CDR1 is KGHSY, CDR2 FQNENV, per germline. V gave up 3 bases and J gave up 4 bases, with 6 bases separating them. This CDR3 spans 13 amino acids. CDR3 nucleotide sequence: TGTGCCAGCAGCCATGGACCCACCGGGGAGCTGTTTTTT. Translated: CASSHGPTGELFF.

The CDR3 region is CASSKLYGTGANEQYF. For the CDR3, the DNA is TGTGCCAGCAGCAAGTTATACGGGACAGGGGCCAACGAGCAGTACTTC. The rearrangement joins TRBV27 to TRBJ2-7; 10 bases line up with TRBD1. V gave up 6 bases and J gave up 5 bases; unmatched junction bases: 13. The CDR3 runs 16 residues. Germline-derived CDR1 and CDR2 are MNHEY and SMNVEV (reference sequence).

This chain connects TRBV27 to TRBJ1-2; D is unresolved. V was cut by 8 bases and J by 2 bases, with 15 bases left in between. The CDR3 has 14 residues. Germline assignment: CDR1 MNHEY and CDR2 SMNVEV (reference sequence). CDR3 nucleotide sequence: TGTGCCAGCCGACGTGACGGCGGAAACTATGGCTACACCTTC. Translating gives CASRRDGGNYGYTF.

The gene calls are TRBV11-2 and TRBJ2-5; 13 bases map to TRBD2. From germline, CDR1 is SGHAT and CDR2 FQNNGV. CDR3 length: 17 residues. J was trimmed by 4 bases and V by 1 base; bases with no gene match: 6. In DNA, the CDR3 is TGTGCCAGCAGCTTAGTCGGGACTAGCGGGAACTCAGAGACCCAGTACTTC. This translates into CASSLVGTSGNSETQYF. Combining the CDR3 with reference TRBV11-2 and TRBJ2-5 gives the whole variable domain EAGVAQSPRYKIIEKRQSVAFWCNPISGHATLYWYQQILGQGPKLLIQFQNNGVVDDSQLPKDRFSAERLKGVDSTLKIQPAKLEDSAVYLCASSLVGTSGNSETQYFGPGTRLLVL.

The CDR3 DNA follows: TGTGCCATCAGTGAGCCGGGAGGGCAGGGAACGGCCGAGCAGTACTTC. The encoded protein is CAISEPGGQGTAEQYF. V gene TRBV10-3 combines with J gene TRBJ2-7; 8 nucleotides line up with TRBD2. V lost 2 bases, J lost 6 bases, and 12 bases stayed unmatched. CDR1 is ENHRY and CDR2 is SYGVKD in the germline V gene. The CDR3 runs 16 residues.

This CDR3 reads CASSVAQLGRAFF. The CDR3 region has the DNA TGTGCCAGCAGCGTAGCACAGCTTGGACGGGCTTTCTTT. This chain connects TRBV9 to TRBJ1-1, with D unclear. This CDR3 has 13 amino acids. V shed 0 bases and J shed 11 bases, with 14 bases lying between them. Germline CDR1 and CDR2: SGDLS and YYNGEE.

The J gene is TRBJ2-7, the V gene TRBV5-6; 8 bases are shared with TRBD1. The CDR3 extends over 15 amino acids. After removal of 2 bases from V and 4 bases from J, the junction contained 8 bases not matched to a gene. Germline values: CDR1 SGHDT, CDR2 YYEEEE. The CDR3 protein is CASSFSTGAWYEQYF. CDR3 sequence (DNA): TGTGCCAGCAGCTTCTCGACAGGGGCATGGTACGAGCAGTACTTC.

To note about this clone: It is likely a read error, because the conserved phenylalanine at the end of the CDR3 is missing. It is unclear where the CDR3 begins or ends on the DNA, so no DNA is shown, and the CDR3 is as TCRdb lists it. This sequence joins TRBV7-9 and TRBJ1-1. CDR1 is SEHNR and CDR2 is FQNEAQ in the germline V gene (reference sequence). The CDR3 spans 9 residues, counting both ends. This CDR3 is CASSFPGAL.